Presented here are 23 T cell receptor beta chains from one specimen sequenced in a study of low-dose radiotherapy and immunotherapy resistance in tumors. Noted time point: after trial treatment. Documented treatment: LDRT plus nivolumab, ipilimumab, low-dose cyclophosphamide and aspirin (RACIN trial). The authors ran 20 PCR cycles to amplify TCRs with a constant-region primer and V-primer adapter. TCRdb passed the reads through MiXCR, listing each CDR3 protein once. The sample contains roughly 48,000 distinct CDR3 sequences, around 34% of which appear only once. This specimen consisted of PBMCs, obtained after low-dose radiotherapy plus immunotherapy. The source of these receptors is a male donor with rectosigmoid adenocarcinoma.

The V and J genes are TRBV28 and TRBJ1-1; unclear D gene. V was trimmed by 3 bases and J by 11 bases, leaving 10 bases between them. The CDR3 covers 11 residues. CDR1 and CDR2 from the germline V gene are MDHEN and SYDVKM. CDR3 coding DNA: TGTGCCAGCAGTTTCTTGAATGGGGCTTTCTTT. It translates to CASSFLNGAFF.

Notes on this clonotype: This sequence is one base from a far larger clone and is likely a read error. The V call is TRBV12-3 or TRBV12-4, the J call TRBJ2-1; D remains unclear. The length of the CDR3 is 12 residues. V was cut by 6 bases and J by 10 bases, with 13 bases left in between. The CDR3 sequence is CASSLDVGEQFF. The DNA for the CDR3 is TGTGCCAGCAGCCTGGACGTAGGCGAGCAGTTCTTC.

The genes are TRBV6-2 or TRBV6-3 and TRBJ2-1, with D possibly matching TRBD1 (6 bases). The V end lost 5 bases, the J end lost 10 bases, and 12 bases lay between the germline ends. This CDR3 is built from 12 residues. Germline V gene lookup returns CDR1 MNHEY and CDR2 SVGEGT. In nucleotides, the CDR3 is TGTGCCAGCAGTACAGGGTCGGGGGAGCAGTTCTTC. This translates into CASSTGSGEQFF.

The chain has TRBV19 and TRBJ2-5, with 10 bases identical to TRBD1. This CDR3 is 13 amino acids long. The germline V gene has CDR1 LNHDA and CDR2 SQIVND (reference sequence). V lost 6 bases and J lost 5; bases outside the gene matches: 3. The CDR3 loop is CASRTGGVETQYF. DNA of the CDR3: TGTGCCAGTAGGACAGGGGGCGTGGAGACCCAGTACTTC.

The chain recombines TRBV5-5 with TRBJ2-2; 8 nucleotides match TRBD2. The CDR3 length is 15 residues. The trim removed 2 bases at V and 0 bases at J, leaving 0 bases unmatched. Germline CDR1 reads SGHKS; CDR2 reads YYEKEE (reference sequence). The CDR3 spells CASSLLAANTGELFF. The CDR3 DNA sequence: TGTGCCAGCAGCTTACTAGCGGCGAACACCGGGGAGCTGTTTTTT.

This clonotype occurred many times. The rearrangement joins TRBV29-1 to TRBJ2-1, with 10 bases that match TRBD2. This CDR3 region has 18 residues. Trimming at V came to 0 bases and at J to 0 bases, leaving 8 bases not matched to a gene. Germline V lookup: CDR1 SQVTM, CDR2 ANQGSEA. CDR3 in DNA: TGCAGCGTTGAAGATGATAGCGGGAGGACTCTCTCCTACAATGAGCAGTTCTTC. Translation gives CSVEDDSGRTLSYNEQFF.

A few counts support this clonotype. The rearrangement uses TRBV6-2 or TRBV6-3 and TRBJ1-1; unclear D gene. Germline loops: CDR1 MNHEY, CDR2 SVGEGT. The CDR3 sequence is 14 residues long. Trimming shortened V by 6 bases and J by 0 bases, and 11 bases separated the two germline ends. The CDR3 DNA sequence: TGTGCCAGCAGCAAACGGACGATGAACACTGAAGCTTTCTTT. Protein: CASSKRTMNTEAFF.

At least ten counts were recorded for this clonotype. The chain joins TRBV19 to TRBJ2-1; 7 positions match TRBD2. The germline CDR1 and CDR2 sequences are LNHDA and SQIVND (reference sequence). J gave up 0 bases and V 4 bases, and 6 bases lay outside the gene matches. The CDR3 has 16 residues. The CDR3 DNA follows: TGTGCCAGTAGTACCGTAGCGGGCAGCTCCTACAATGAGCAGTTCTTC. As protein: CASSTVAGSSYNEQFF.

Turning to this clonotype: A read error is likely here: a far larger clone is one base away. This chain uses TRBV10-3 with TRBJ2-1, with 7 positions matching TRBD1. Per germline, CDR1 ENHRY and CDR2 SYGVKD. V shed 4 bases and J 10 bases; nucleotides not matched to a gene: 10. This CDR3 region has 14 residues. The DNA for the CDR3 is TGTGCCATCAGTGCTACAGGGGTAGCCTACGAGCAGTTCTTC. Encoded protein: CAISATGVAYEQFF.

The table lists this clonotype with a count of one. The J gene is TRBJ2-2, the V gene TRBV13; 9 bases map to TRBD1. Germline trimming cut 1 base from V and 6 bases from J; bases unmatched to any gene: 9. The length of the CDR3 is 17 residues. CDR1 PRHDT and CDR2 FYEKMQ come from the germline V gene (reference sequence). The CDR3 spells CASSLDRGTGTAGELFF. The CDR3 nucleotides are TGTGCCAGCAGCTTAGATCGGGGGACAGGGACCGCCGGGGAGCTGTTTTTT.

This chain uses TRBV4-3 with TRBJ2-1; D not resolved. Germline V gene sequence: CDR1 LGHNA, CDR2 YSLEER. CDR3 size: 18 residues. V dropped 0 bases and J dropped 11 bases, with 26 bases sitting between them. DNA for the CDR3: TGCGCCAGCAGCCAAGATCTTACAAAGGCGGCTACAGCGAATAAGCAGTTCTTC. It specifies CASSQDLTKAATANKQFF.

On this clonotype: The junction differs from germline at one of its ends, possibly a read error. The chain combines TRBV6-6 with TRBJ1-2, with TRBD1 matching over 9 bases. Germline assignment: CDR1 MNHNY and CDR2 SVGAGI (reference sequence). CDR3 length equals 16 residues. For the CDR3, the DNA is TGTGCCAGCAGACCAGAGAACACAGGGGGCGAGAATGGCTACTCCTTC. Amino acids: CASRPENTGGENGYSF.

There are many counts of this clonotype. This rearrangement joins TRBV29-1 to TRBJ2-7, with unresolved D. V was clipped by 5 bases and J by 1 base, with 9 bases between them. The CDR3 sequence is 12 residues long. Germline CDR1 reads SQVTM; CDR2 reads ANQGSEA. CDR3 sequence reads: CSVSKGSYEQYF. The DNA of the CDR3 is TGCAGCGTTTCTAAGGGTTCCTACGAGCAGTACTTC.

This clonotype was picked up many times. The V and J genes are TRBV28 and TRBJ1-2; D may be TRBD1 (5 bases). V was cut by 4 bases and J by 4 bases, with 10 bases left in between. Germline CDR1 reads MDHEN; CDR2 reads SYDVKM. The CDR3 length is 13 residues. CDR3 amino acids: CASSSGATYGYTF. As DNA, the CDR3 is TGTGCCAGCAGTTCCGGGGCCACCTATGGCTACACCTTC.

Comment on this clonotype: The likely explanation is a read error, given a far larger clone one base away. This chain uses TRBV6-2 or TRBV6-3 with TRBJ2-7, with TRBD2 identical over 11 bases. Germline V gene sequence: CDR1 MNHEY, CDR2 SVGEGT. The CDR3 loop spans 13 amino acids. V lost 5 bases, J lost 7 bases, and 4 bases stayed unmatched. This CDR3 is CASSETSGIEQYF. The CDR3, as DNA: TGTGCCAGCAGTGAGACTAGCGGGATTGAGCAGTACTTC.

This chain uses TRBV24-1 with TRBJ2-7; D unresolved. CDR1 and CDR2 from the germline V gene are KGHDR and SFDVKD. There are 14 residues in the CDR3. Trimming took 4 bases from V and 2 from J, leaving 11 bases between them. The CDR3 coding sequence is TGTGCCACCAGTGACGCAAGCACCCCCTACGAGCAGTACTTC. It yields the protein CATSDASTPYEQYF.

This clonotype was picked up many times. The rearrangement joins TRBV28 to TRBJ2-1; 7 bases align to TRBD2. V lost 3 bases to trimming and J lost 4 bases; unmatched junction nucleotides: 0. The V gene's germline CDR1 is MDHEN and CDR2 SYDVKM. The CDR3 extends over 13 amino acids. For the CDR3, the DNA is TGTGCCAGCAGTTTCGGGGGGTACAATGAGCAGTTCTTC. This gives the protein CASSFGGYNEQFF.

This clonotype was recorded at least ten times. The J gene is TRBJ2-4, the V gene TRBV14, with TRBD2 identical over 7 bases. Trimming cost V 4 bases and J 7 bases; bases outside gene matches: 4. The CDR3 totals 13 residues. CDR1 and CDR2 (germline): SGHDN, FVKESK. This CDR3 is CASSRAGGNIQYF. The CDR3 bases are TGTGCCAGCAGCCGGGCCGGGGGGAACATTCAGTACTTC.

In this sample, this clonotype turned up many times. This chain connects TRBV7-9 to TRBJ2-3, with D perhaps matching TRBD2 (5 bases). This CDR3 spans 14 amino acids. CDR1 is SEHNR, CDR2 FQNEAQ, per germline (reference sequence). The V gene lost 5 bases and the J gene lost 3 bases, with 12 bases spanning the gap. The CDR3 DNA reads as TGTGCCAGCAGCCGACGGACGGGGACAGATACGCAGTATTTT. It encodes CASSRRTGTDTQYF.

This chain links TRBV12-3 or TRBV12-4 with TRBJ2-3; D possibly uses TRBD1 or TRBD2 (5 bases each). V was cut by 3 bases and J by 4 bases, with 14 bases left in between. The CDR3 is made up of 15 amino acids. The CDR3 DNA sequence: TGTGCCAGCAGTTTCGGGGCAGGGATTTCAGATACGCAGTATTTT. Protein: CASSFGAGISDTQYF.

Ten or more counts support this clonotype. This chain links TRBV15 with TRBJ2-1; D call uncertain. CDR1 and CDR2 from the germline V gene are LNHNV and YYDKDF (reference sequence). V shed 3 bases and J shed 9 bases, with 12 bases lying between them. The CDR3 totals 13 residues. The CDR3 region is CATSRDVESEQFF. CDR3 nucleotide sequence: TGTGCCACCAGCAGGGACGTAGAAAGTGAGCAGTTCTTC.

This clonotype came up many times. V is TRBV4-3 and J is TRBJ2-3; 15 bases are shared with TRBD2. CDR3 length equals 19 residues. Germline V gives CDR1 LGHNA, CDR2 YSLEER. Trimming cost V 0 bases and J 6 bases; bases outside gene matches: 10. Written as DNA, the CDR3 is TGCGCCAGCAGCCAAGATACCGGGACTAGCGGGGGGAAACGGGATACGCAGTATTTT. Protein product: CASSQDTGTSGGKRDTQYF.

This clonotype appeared many times. Written as DNA, the CDR3 is TGTGCCAGCAGTGAGGGGTTGACTACCTACAATGAGCAGTTCTTC. Translation: CASSEGLTTYNEQFF. The chain employs TRBV2 and TRBJ2-1; possibly TRBD2 for D (5 bases). V was trimmed by 3 bases and J by 2 bases, leaving 11 bases between them. Germline V gene data show CDR1 as SNHLY and CDR2 as FYNNEI. The CDR3 runs to 15 residues.